Below, 20 T cell receptor beta chains from the same sample are listed, as sequenced in a study of blood T cell repertoires in COVID-19. Generated by immunoSEQ multiplex PCR, the TCRdb table keeps only in-frame clones and is missing some. The data show over 250,000 clones, around 87% seen once. Sequences were obtained from peripheral blood. These TCRs come from a woman aged 45-65 years with acute or convalescent COVID-19.

The chain recombines TRBV28 with TRBJ1-1; TRBD1 matches at 7 bases. The CDR3 totals 15 residues. J was trimmed by 1 base and V by 4 bases; bases with no gene match: 6. Germline assignment: CDR1 MDHEN and CDR2 SYDVKM. DNA for the CDR3: TGTGCCAGCAGTTCGAAGACAGGGCAGAACACTGAAGCTTTCTTT. Its protein is CASSSKTGQNTEAFF.

This chain joins TRBV5-1 and TRBJ2-1; D is possibly TRBD1 (5 bases). Germline V gene data show CDR1 as SGHRS and CDR2 as YFSETQ. The CDR3 extends over 13 amino acids. V lost 4 bases, J lost 7 bases, and 12 bases lay in between. Here the CDR3 reads CASSGIGVNEQFF. For the CDR3, the DNA is TGCGCCAGCAGCGGTATAGGGGTTAATGAGCAGTTCTTC.

The chain is built from TRBV18 and TRBJ1-2; D gene ambiguous. This CDR3 has 13 residues. V lost 4 bases to trimming and J lost 2 bases, with 8 bases between them. Germline loops: CDR1 KGHSH, CDR2 LQKENI. This chain's CDR3 is CASSLRENYGYTF. CDR3 nucleotides: TGTGCCAGCTCACTGCGGGAGAACTATGGCTACACCTTC.

This chain connects TRBV7-2 to TRBJ1-3; a weak D match, TRBD1 (5 bases). The CDR3 sequence is 18 residues long. Germline V gene sequence: CDR1 SGHTA, CDR2 FQGNSA. Between the trimmed V and J ends, which lost 5 bases and 3 bases, there was a span of 23 bases. CDR3 loop: CASSRTGTSNPIGNTIYF. The DNA for the CDR3 is TGTGCCAGCAGCAGAACCGGGACTTCCAACCCCATTGGAAACACCATATATTTT.

The V call is TRBV10-3, the J call TRBJ1-5; D gene uncertain. In germline, CDR1 is ENHRY, CDR2 SYGVKD. Trimming shortened V by 11 bases and J by 0 bases, and 8 bases separated the two germline ends. The CDR3 totals 12 residues. CDR3 amino acids: CASTDSNQPQHF. The CDR3 nucleotides are TGTGCCTCTACAGATAGCAATCAGCCCCAGCATTTT.

V usage is TRBV28 and J usage is TRBJ2-7; 9 bases are a match to TRBD1. Losses at the gene ends were 2 bases for V and 2 bases for J; bases not matched to a gene: 4. The CDR3 totals 15 residues. Germline V gives CDR1 MDHEN, CDR2 SYDVKM. CDR3 coding DNA: TGTGCCAGCAGTTTAGTAGGACAGGGGACCTACGAGCAGTACTTC. Translating gives CASSLVGQGTYEQYF.

The chain links TRBV28 to TRBJ1-1; 7 nucleotides align to TRBD1. The CDR3 spans 14 residues. Germline CDR1 and CDR2: MDHEN and SYDVKM. The trim removed 6 bases at V and 6 bases at J, leaving 10 bases unmatched. The CDR3 sequence is CASRTDRVTAEAFF. CDR3 DNA: TGTGCCAGCAGAACCGACAGGGTAACGGCTGAAGCTTTCTTT. The variable domain in full, completed from reference TRBV28 and TRBJ1-1, reads DVKVTQSSRYLVKRTGEKVFLECVQDMDHENMFWYRQDPGLGLRLIYFSYDVKMKEKGDIPEGYSVSREKKERFSLILESASTNQTSMYLCASRTDRVTAEAFFGQGTRLTVV.

This clone was seen only a few times. J is TRBJ1-2 and V is TRBV7-9; 7 bases are a match to TRBD1. Germline CDR1 reads SEHNR; CDR2 reads FQNEAQ (reference sequence). There are 13 residues in the CDR3. Germline trimming cut 6 bases from V and 8 bases from J; bases unmatched to any gene: 9. As DNA, the CDR3 is TGTGCCAGCAGTCAACAGGGGACTCTAGGCTACACCTTC. Its translation is CASSQQGTLGYTF.

This clone was picked up a small number of times. The rearrangement joins TRBV4-3 to TRBJ1-2; 9 bases align to TRBD1. The CDR3 sequence is 13 residues long. J lost 6 bases, V lost 2 bases, and 1 base had no gene match. Germline-derived CDR1 and CDR2 are LGHNA and YSLEER. The CDR3 is CASSQRTGDGYTF. The CDR3 coding sequence is TGCGCCAGCAGCCAACGGACAGGGGATGGCTACACCTTC.

This clone was counted a single time. This chain joins TRBV6-5 and TRBJ1-1; D may be TRBD1 (5 bases). Germline V gene data show CDR1 as MNHEY and CDR2 as SVGAGI. The CDR3 contains 14 residues. Trimming stripped 8 bases from V and 5 bases from J, with 18 bases between. DNA of the CDR3: TGTGCCAGCTGGCCAGGGCACGTGAGAACTGAAGCTTTCTTT. Translating gives CASWPGHVRTEAFF.

The J gene is TRBJ1-5, the V gene TRBV28; D is uncertain. Between the trimmed V and J ends, which lost 7 bases and 4 bases, there was a span of 11 bases. The CDR3 loop spans 13 amino acids. Germline CDR1 and CDR2: MDHEN and SYDVKM. DNA for the CDR3: TGTGCCAGCAAATCCCGTTTGAATCAGCCCCAGCATTTT. This gives the protein CASKSRLNQPQHF.

This rearrangement joins TRBV18 to TRBJ2-4; possibly TRBD2 for D (6 bases). V was cut by 5 bases and J by 0 bases, with 14 bases left in between. The CDR3 consists of 16 residues. Germline CDR1 reads KGHSH; CDR2 reads LQKENI. As DNA, the CDR3 is TGTGCCAGCTCAGATCCAGGGACTTTAGCCAAAAACATTCAGTACTTC. Translating gives CASSDPGTLAKNIQYF.

The chain is built from TRBV5-1 and TRBJ2-5; 8 nucleotides align to TRBD2. The CDR3 is 14 residues long. Per germline, CDR1 SGHRS and CDR2 YFSETQ. Trimming cost V 2 bases and J 3 bases; bases outside gene matches: 3. The DNA of the CDR3 is TGCGCCAGCAGCTTCGGGACTAGAAAAGAGACCCAGTACTTC. This sequence encodes CASSFGTRKETQYF.

This clone was seen just once. J is TRBJ2-7 and V is TRBV27, with a tentative D call TRBD1 (5 bases). Per the germline V gene, CDR1 is MNHEY and CDR2 is SMNVEV (reference sequence). The CDR3 sequence is 14 residues long. The germline V and J ends were trimmed by 4 bases and 1 base, with 11 bases remaining between them. The CDR3 sequence: CASSSPGISYEQYF. The CDR3, as DNA: TGTGCCAGCAGTTCCCCAGGGATATCCTACGAGCAGTACTTC.

This sequence joins TRBV15 and TRBJ2-5; D perhaps matches TRBD2 (5 bases). This CDR3 comprises 13 residues. The V gene's germline CDR1 is LNHNV and CDR2 YYDKDF (reference sequence). V lost 7 bases and J lost 4, with 13 bases in between. The DNA for the CDR3 is TGTGCCACCACCCAACTAGGAGGAGAGACCCAGTACTTC. It specifies CATTQLGGETQYF.

This chain links TRBV9 with TRBJ2-1; 7 positions agree with TRBD2. Losses at the gene ends were 2 bases for V and 5 bases for J; bases not matched to a gene: 1. The germline V gene encodes CDR1 SGDLS and CDR2 YYNGEE. This CDR3 is built from 13 residues. CDR3 coding DNA: TGTGCCAGCAGCGTGGGACTAAACAATGAGCAGTTCTTC. It is translated as CASSVGLNNEQFF.

The rearrangement joins TRBV19 to TRBJ2-1; the match to TRBD2 covers 13 bases. CDR1 LNHDA and CDR2 SQIVND come from the germline V gene (reference sequence). With 10 bases clipped from V and 4 bases from J, the junction kept 7 bases outside the gene matches. The CDR3 extends over 15 amino acids. CDR3 residues: CATRTSGSGYNEQFF. The CDR3 nucleotides read TGTGCCACCCGGACTAGCGGGAGTGGGTACAATGAGCAGTTCTTC.

This clone was recorded a few times. This chain links TRBV5-1 with TRBJ2-2; tentatively, D is TRBD1 (6 bases). CDR1 SGHRS and CDR2 YFSETQ come from the germline V gene. This CDR3 is 15 amino acids long. V was cut by 4 bases and J by 6 bases, with 16 bases left in between. The CDR3 reads CASSGAGAEAGELFF. CDR3 in DNA: TGCGCCAGCAGCGGCGCAGGGGCGGAGGCCGGGGAGCTGTTTTTT. The entire variable domain, with the rest obtained from reference TRBV5-1 and TRBJ2-2, is as follows: KAGVTQTPRYLIKTRGQQVTLSCSPISGHRSVSWYQQTPGQGLQFLFEYFSETQRNKGNFPGRFSGRQFSNSRSEMNVSTLELGDSALYLCASSGAGAEAGELFFGEGSRLTVL.

J is TRBJ1-2 and V is TRBV2; 11 positions agree with TRBD1. The ends lost 7 bases at V and 3 bases at J; junction bases unmatched: 4. The CDR3 runs 14 residues. Germline-derived CDR1 and CDR2 are SNHLY and FYNNEI. The CDR3 coding sequence is TGTGCCAGCACCGAGGACAGGGGGCACTATGGCTACACCTTC. It yields the protein CASTEDRGHYGYTF. Drawing the rest from reference TRBV2 and TRBJ1-2, the complete variable domain is EPEVTQTPSHQVTQMGQEVILRCVPISNHLYFYWYRQILGQKVEFLVSFYNNEISEKSEIFDDQFSVERPDGSNFTLKIRSTKLEDSAMYFCASTEDRGHYGYTFGSGTRLTVV.

In this sample, this clone turned up a few times. The chain links TRBV5-1 to TRBJ2-7; 10 nucleotides align to TRBD2. V shed 0 bases and J 6 bases; nucleotides not matched to a gene: 15. The germline gives CDR1 SGHRS, CDR2 YFSETQ. This CDR3 comprises 18 residues. CDR3 nucleotide sequence: TGCGCCAGCAGCTTGGTTCCTAGCGGGAGCGGGGCGTTGGGCGAGCAGTACTTC. Residues: CASSLVPSGSGALGEQYF.